This T cell receptor (beta chain) was found in a study of Ad26.COV2.S vaccination and SARS-CoV-2 variants. Documented treatment: over 15 received Ad26.COV2.S at low or high dose, single or two shots; several received placebo; per-sample allocation not given. Day 63 after the first vaccine or placebo injection was the time point for sampling. Germline CDR1 and CDR2: SGHVS and FQNEAQ. With 5 bases removed from V and 8 bases from J, the gap between germline ends came to 20 bases. The CDR3 is 15 amino acids. Produced via immunoSEQ multiplex PCR; TCRdb's table is partial and in-frame only. The sample lists hundreds of thousands of clones, 70% to 90% seen once, with over 8.5% in the top ten.

This TCR was sampled from a person aged 18-65 years who received the Ad26.COV2.S COVID-19 vaccine or a placebo. The chain recombines TRBV7-8 with TRBJ2-3; TRBD2 might be the D (6 bases). The input for sequencing was peripheral blood, taken in a trial of Ad26.COV2.S vaccine versus placebo. The CDR3 DNA follows: TGTGCCAGCAGCCCCCCCGGGACTGGCCCGTCTACGCAGTATTTT. Translating it yields CASSPPGTGPSTQYF.